Included here is one T cell receptor (beta chain) sequence, with context. Profiled with immunoSEQ multiplex PCR; TCRdb holds only in-frame clones, not every one. The data hold 300,000 to 350,000 clones, with almost 90% observed a single time. The sample is drawn from a study of blood T cell repertoires in COVID-19. Study at large: Whether acute or convalescent, the COVID-19 samples came from the United States, Italy and Spain. PBMCs, B-cell-depleted T cells, or T cells were the source of the cDNA or gDNA that made up the material.

V was shortened by 7 bases and J by 3 bases, with 16 bases between the two germline ends. The CDR3 length is 14 residues. Per germline, CDR1 MNHEY and CDR2 SMNVEV (reference sequence). The sequenced sample consisted of PBMCs or T cells enriched from blood (not recorded which). V and J are TRBV27 and TRBJ2-7; TRBD1 might be the D (8 bases). This sequence was found in a young woman with acute COVID-19. The CDR3, as DNA: TGTGCCAGCAAACAGGGGGGGGCCCTCTACGAGCAGTACTTC. It specifies CASKQGGALYEQYF.